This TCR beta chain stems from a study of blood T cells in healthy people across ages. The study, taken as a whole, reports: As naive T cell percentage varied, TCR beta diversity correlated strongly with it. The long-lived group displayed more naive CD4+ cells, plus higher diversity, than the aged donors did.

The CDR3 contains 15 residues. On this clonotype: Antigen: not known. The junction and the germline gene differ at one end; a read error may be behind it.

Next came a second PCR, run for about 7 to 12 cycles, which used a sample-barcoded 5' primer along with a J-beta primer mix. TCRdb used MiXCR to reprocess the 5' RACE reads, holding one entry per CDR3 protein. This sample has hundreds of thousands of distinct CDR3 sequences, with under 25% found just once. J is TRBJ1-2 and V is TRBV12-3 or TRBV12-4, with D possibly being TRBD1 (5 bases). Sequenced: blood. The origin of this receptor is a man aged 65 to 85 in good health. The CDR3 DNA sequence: TGTGCCAGCAGTTTGCAGGGCGCGAGGGACTATGCCTACACCTTC. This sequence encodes CASSLQGARDYAYTF.